The next 10 T cell receptor beta chains were all read from a single sample in a study of shared clonotypes between healthy human individuals. TCRdb's table, derived via immunoSEQ multiplex PCR, lists solely in-frame clones and lacks some. There are about 1 million clones in the sample; about 80% occur only once, and 1.4% to 1.5% lies in the top ten. The sequenced material came from memory CD4+ T cells sorted from blood. As to subset: CD45RA-negative fraction. The receptor set was obtained from a man between 18 and 35 years old in good health.

The chain uses TRBV5-1 and TRBJ2-7; no clear D. The CDR3 is 13 residues long. Germline loops: CDR1 SGHRS, CDR2 YFSETQ. V was trimmed by 0 bases and J by 7 bases, leaving 11 bases between them. CDR3 in DNA: TGCGCCAGCAGCTTGGCCCAAGGGCTGGAGCAGTACTTC. This sequence encodes CASSLAQGLEQYF. Together with reference TRBV5-1 and TRBJ2-7, the CDR3 gives the full variable domain: KAGVTQTPRYLIKTRGQQVTLSCSPISGHRSVSWYQQTPGQGLQFLFEYFSETQRNKGNFPGRFSGRQFSNSRSEMNVSTLELGDSALYLCASSLAQGLEQYFGPGTRLTVT.

This chain uses TRBV5-1 with TRBJ2-1; D is undetermined. The V end was cut by 0 bases, the J end by 8 bases, with 9 bases between. CDR1 and CDR2 from the germline V gene are SGHRS and YFSETQ. This CDR3 has 13 amino acids. As DNA, the CDR3 is TGCGCCAGCAGCTTGGCCGTGACGGATGAGCAGTTCTTC. The encoded protein is CASSLAVTDEQFF.

This sequence joins TRBV5-4 and TRBJ2-2; TRBD2 matches at 11 bases. The CDR3 loop spans 16 amino acids. Germline CDR1 is SGHNT and CDR2 is YYREEE (reference sequence). The J segment lost 1 base and the V segment lost 4 bases, leaving 3 bases of the junction unmatched. CDR3 nucleotides: TGTGCCAGCAGCCCCGGACTAGCGGGGAACACCGGGGAGCTGTTTTTT. This sequence encodes CASSPGLAGNTGELFF.

This chain connects TRBV5-1 to TRBJ1-1; 9 bases agree with TRBD1. The CDR3 extends over 15 amino acids. CDR1 SGHRS and CDR2 YFSETQ come from the germline V gene. Trimming at V came to 4 bases and at J to 3 bases, leaving 7 bases not matched to a gene. The CDR3 region is CASSGDRAAYTEAFF. CDR3 nucleotide sequence: TGCGCCAGCAGCGGGGACAGGGCGGCGTACACTGAAGCTTTCTTT.

This sequence joins TRBV5-1 and TRBJ2-7; 7 bases agree with TRBD2. CDR1 is SGHRS, CDR2 YFSETQ, per germline. The CDR3 totals 15 residues. V lost 4 bases to trimming and J lost 5 bases; unmatched junction nucleotides: 12. Here the CDR3 DNA reads TGCGCCAGCAGCCGCTACCTGACTAGCAACAACGAGCAGTACTTC. Encoded protein: CASSRYLTSNNEQYF.

This clone was seen repeatedly, ten times or more. V is TRBV6-1 and J is TRBJ1-6, with 7 bases aligning to TRBD1. This CDR3 has 11 amino acids. From germline, CDR1 is MNHNS and CDR2 SASEGT. This CDR3 is CCTGVESPLHF. CDR3 DNA: TGTTGTACAGGGGTTGAGTCACCCCTCCACTTT.

This clone was recorded many times. The chain is built from TRBV5-1 and TRBJ2-5, with a weak D call TRBD2 (6 bases). Trimming took off 0 bases at V and 3 bases at J, with 12 bases between the two ends. CDR3 length equals 15 residues. Germline V CDR1 and CDR2: SGHRS, YFSETQ. CDR3 DNA sequence: TGCGCCAGCAGCTTGGACGGGAGTCCCGAAGAGACCCAGTACTTC. Its protein is CASSLDGSPEETQYF. The whole variable domain, filled in from reference TRBV5-1 and TRBJ2-5, reads KAGVTQTPRYLIKTRGQQVTLSCSPISGHRSVSWYQQTPGQGLQFLFEYFSETQRNKGNFPGRFSGRQFSNSRSEMNVSTLELGDSALYLCASSLDGSPEETQYFGPGTRLLVL.

The V and J genes are TRBV18 and TRBJ2-3; D perhaps matches TRBD2 (6 bases). CDR1 is KGHSH and CDR2 is LQKENI in the germline V gene. Deletions cut 7 bases from V and 10 bases from J, with 21 bases between. The CDR3 contains 14 residues. CDR3 bases: TGTGCCAGCTTCACCGGACCGGGAGAGATGGCGCAGTATTTT. The encoded protein is CASFTGPGEMAQYF.

In its sample, this clone was seen a few times. J is TRBJ2-5 and V is TRBV6-6; tentatively, D is TRBD1 or TRBD2 (6 bases each). V was trimmed by 6 bases and J by 5 bases, leaving 19 bases between them. Per germline, CDR1 MNHNY and CDR2 SVGAGI (reference sequence). The CDR3 totals 15 residues. The CDR3 spells CASRRGVGDRETQYF. In DNA, the CDR3 is TGTGCCAGCAGAAGGGGGGTGGGGGACCGGGAGACCCAGTACTTC.

The table lists this clone with many counts. At one end, the junction sequence differs from germline, possibly due to a read error. This rearrangement joins TRBV5-6 to TRBJ1-1, with D tentatively TRBD1 (6 bases). The germline CDR1 and CDR2 sequences are SGHDT and YYEEEE. The CDR3 spans 15 residues. The CDR3 DNA reads as TGTGCCAGCAGCTTACCGGGACAAGCGAACTCTGAAGCTTTCTTT. Translation: CASSLPGQANSEAFF.